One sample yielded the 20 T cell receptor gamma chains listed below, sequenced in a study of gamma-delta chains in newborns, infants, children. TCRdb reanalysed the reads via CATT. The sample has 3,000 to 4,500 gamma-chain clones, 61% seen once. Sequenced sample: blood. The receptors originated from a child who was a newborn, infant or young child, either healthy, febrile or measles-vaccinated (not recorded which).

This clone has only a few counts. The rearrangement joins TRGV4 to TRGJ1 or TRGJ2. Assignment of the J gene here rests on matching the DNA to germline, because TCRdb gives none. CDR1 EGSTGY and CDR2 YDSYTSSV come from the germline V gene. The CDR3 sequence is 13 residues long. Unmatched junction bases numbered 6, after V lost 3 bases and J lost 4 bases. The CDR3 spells CATWDPIYYKKLF. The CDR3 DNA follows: TGTGCCACCTGGGATCCCATATATTATAAGAAACTCTTT.

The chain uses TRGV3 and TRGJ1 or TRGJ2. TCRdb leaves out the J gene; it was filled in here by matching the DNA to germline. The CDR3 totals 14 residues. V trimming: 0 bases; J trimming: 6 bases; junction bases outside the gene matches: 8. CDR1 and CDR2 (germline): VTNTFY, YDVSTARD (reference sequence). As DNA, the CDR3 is TGTGCCACCTGGGACAGGCCCTCGTTTTATAAGAAACTCTTT. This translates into CATWDRPSFYKKLF.

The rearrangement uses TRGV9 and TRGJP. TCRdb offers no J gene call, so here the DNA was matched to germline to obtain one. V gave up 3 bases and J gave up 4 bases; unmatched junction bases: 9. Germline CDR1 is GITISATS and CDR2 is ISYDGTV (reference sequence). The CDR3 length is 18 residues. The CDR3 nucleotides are TGTGCCTTGTGGGAGCTCTACCCTCAAGAGTTGGGCAAAAAAATCAAGGTATTT. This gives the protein CALWELYPQELGKKIKVF.

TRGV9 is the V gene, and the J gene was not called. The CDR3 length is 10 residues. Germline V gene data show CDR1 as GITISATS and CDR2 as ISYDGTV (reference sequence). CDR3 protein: CALWEVIWLF. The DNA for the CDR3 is TGTGCCTTGTGGGAGGTGATTTGGCTCTTT.

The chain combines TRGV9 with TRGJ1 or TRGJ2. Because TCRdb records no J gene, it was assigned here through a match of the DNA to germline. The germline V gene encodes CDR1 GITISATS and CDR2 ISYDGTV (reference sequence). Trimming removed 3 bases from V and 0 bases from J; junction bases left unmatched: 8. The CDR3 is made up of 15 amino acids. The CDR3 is CALWETHSNYYKKLF. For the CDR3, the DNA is TGTGCCTTGTGGGAGACGCATTCGAATTATTATAAGAAACTCTTT.

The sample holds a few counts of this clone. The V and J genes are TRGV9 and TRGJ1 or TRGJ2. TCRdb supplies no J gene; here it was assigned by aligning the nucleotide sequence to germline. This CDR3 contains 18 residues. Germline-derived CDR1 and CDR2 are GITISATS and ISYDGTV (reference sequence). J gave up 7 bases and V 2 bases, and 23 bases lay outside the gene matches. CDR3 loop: CALWEALRFCGWGYKKLF. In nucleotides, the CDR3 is TGTGCCTTGTGGGAGGCCCTCCGATTTTGCGGTTGGGGATATAAGAAACTCTTT.

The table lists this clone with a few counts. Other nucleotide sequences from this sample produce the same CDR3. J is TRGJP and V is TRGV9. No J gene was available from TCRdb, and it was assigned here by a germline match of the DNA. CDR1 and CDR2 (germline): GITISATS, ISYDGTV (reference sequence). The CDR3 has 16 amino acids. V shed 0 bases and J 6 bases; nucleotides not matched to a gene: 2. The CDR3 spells CALWEVTELGKKIKVF. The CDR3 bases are TGTGCCTTGTGGGAGGTGACAGAGTTGGGCAAAAAAATCAAGGTATTT.

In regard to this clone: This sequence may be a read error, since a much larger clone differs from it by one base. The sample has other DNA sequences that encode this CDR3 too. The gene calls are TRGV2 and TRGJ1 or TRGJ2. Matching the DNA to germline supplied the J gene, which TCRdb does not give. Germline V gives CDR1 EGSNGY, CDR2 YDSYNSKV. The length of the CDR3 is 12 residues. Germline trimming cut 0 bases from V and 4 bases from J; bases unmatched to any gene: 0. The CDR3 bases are TGTGCCACCTGGGACGGGTATTATAAGAAACTCTTT. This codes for CATWDGYYKKLF.

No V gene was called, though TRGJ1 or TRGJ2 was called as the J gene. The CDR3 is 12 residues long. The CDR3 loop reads CATWDGNYKKLF. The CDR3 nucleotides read TGTGCCACCTGGGACGGAAATTATAAGAAACTCTTT.

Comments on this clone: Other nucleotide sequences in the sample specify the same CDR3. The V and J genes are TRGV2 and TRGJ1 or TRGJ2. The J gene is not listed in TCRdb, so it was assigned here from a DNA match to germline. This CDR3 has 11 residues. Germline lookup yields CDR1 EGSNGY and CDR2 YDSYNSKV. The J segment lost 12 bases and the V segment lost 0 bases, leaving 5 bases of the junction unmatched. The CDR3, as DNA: TGTGCCACCTGGGACGGGCCTAGGAAACTCTTT. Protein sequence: CATWDGPRKLF.

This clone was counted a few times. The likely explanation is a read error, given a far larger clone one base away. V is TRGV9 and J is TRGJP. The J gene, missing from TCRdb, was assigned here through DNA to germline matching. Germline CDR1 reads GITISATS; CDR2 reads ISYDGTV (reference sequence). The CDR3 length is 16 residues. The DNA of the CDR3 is TGTGCCTTGTGGGAGAAGACAGAGCTGGGCAAAAAAATCAAGGTATTT. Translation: CALWEKTELGKKIKVF.

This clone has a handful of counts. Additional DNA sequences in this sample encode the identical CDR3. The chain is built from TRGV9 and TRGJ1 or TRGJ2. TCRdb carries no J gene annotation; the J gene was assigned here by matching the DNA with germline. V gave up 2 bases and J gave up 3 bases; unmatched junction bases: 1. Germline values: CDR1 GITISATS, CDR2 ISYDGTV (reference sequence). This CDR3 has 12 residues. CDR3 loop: CALWEAYYKKLF. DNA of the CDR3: TGTGCCTTGTGGGAGGCTTATTATAAGAAACTCTTT.

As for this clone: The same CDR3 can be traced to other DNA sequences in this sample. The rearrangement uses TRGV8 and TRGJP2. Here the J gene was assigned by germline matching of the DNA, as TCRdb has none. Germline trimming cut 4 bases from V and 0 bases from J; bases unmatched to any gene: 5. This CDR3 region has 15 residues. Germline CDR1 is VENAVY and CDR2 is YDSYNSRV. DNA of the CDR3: TGTGCCACCTGGGACCTGAATAGTAGTGATTGGATCAAGACGTTT. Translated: CATWDLNSSDWIKTF.

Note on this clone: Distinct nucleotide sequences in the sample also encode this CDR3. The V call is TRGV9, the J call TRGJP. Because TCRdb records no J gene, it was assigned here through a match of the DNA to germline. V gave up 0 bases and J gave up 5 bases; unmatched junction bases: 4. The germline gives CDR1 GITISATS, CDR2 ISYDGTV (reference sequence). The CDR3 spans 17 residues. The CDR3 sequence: CALWEVQEELGKKIKVF. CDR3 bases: TGTGCCTTGTGGGAGGTGCAGGAAGAGTTGGGCAAAAAAATCAAGGTATTT.

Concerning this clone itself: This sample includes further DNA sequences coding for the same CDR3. The CDR3 sequence is CALWEVADYYKKLF. The CDR3 DNA follows: TGTGCCTTGTGGGAGGTGGCGGATTATTATAAGAAACTCTTC. The V gene reported is TRGV9; the J gene is uncalled. This CDR3 region has 14 residues. The germline V gene has CDR1 GITISATS and CDR2 ISYDGTV (reference sequence).

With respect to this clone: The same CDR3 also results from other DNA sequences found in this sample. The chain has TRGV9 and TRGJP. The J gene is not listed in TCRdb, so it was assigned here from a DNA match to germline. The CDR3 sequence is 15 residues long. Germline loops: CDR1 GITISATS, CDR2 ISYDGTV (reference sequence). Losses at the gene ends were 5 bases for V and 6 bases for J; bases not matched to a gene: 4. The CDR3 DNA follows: TGTGCCTTGTGGGTGTCAGAGTTGGGCAAAAAAATCAAGGTATTT. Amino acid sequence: CALWVSELGKKIKVF.

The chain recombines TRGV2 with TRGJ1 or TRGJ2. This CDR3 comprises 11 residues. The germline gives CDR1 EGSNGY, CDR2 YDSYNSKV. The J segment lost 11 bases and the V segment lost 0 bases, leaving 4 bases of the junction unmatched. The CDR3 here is CATWDGPEKLF. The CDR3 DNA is TGTGCCACCTGGGACGGGCCTGAGAAACTCTTT.

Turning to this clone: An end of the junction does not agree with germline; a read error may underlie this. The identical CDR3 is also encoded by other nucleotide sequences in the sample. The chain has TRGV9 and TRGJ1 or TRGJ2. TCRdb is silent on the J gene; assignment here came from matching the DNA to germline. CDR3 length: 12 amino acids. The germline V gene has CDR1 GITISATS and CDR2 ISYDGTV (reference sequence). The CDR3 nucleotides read TGCGCCTTGTGGGGTTTGGAATATAAGAAACTCTTT. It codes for CALWGLEYKKLF.

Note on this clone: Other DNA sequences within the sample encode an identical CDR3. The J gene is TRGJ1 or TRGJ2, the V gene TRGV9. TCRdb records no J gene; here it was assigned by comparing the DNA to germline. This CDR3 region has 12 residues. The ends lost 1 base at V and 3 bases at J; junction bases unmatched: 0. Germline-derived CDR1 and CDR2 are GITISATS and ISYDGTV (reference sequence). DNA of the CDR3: TGTGCCTTGTGGGAGGTTTATTATAAGAAACTCTTT. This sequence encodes CALWEVYYKKLF.

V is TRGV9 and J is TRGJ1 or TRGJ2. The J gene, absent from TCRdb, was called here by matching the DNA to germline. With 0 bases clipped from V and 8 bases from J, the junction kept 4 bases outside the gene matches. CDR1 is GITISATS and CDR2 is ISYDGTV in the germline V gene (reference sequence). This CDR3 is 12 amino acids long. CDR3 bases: TGTGCCTTGTGGGAGGTGCCCGATAAGAAACTCTTT. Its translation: CALWEVPDKKLF.